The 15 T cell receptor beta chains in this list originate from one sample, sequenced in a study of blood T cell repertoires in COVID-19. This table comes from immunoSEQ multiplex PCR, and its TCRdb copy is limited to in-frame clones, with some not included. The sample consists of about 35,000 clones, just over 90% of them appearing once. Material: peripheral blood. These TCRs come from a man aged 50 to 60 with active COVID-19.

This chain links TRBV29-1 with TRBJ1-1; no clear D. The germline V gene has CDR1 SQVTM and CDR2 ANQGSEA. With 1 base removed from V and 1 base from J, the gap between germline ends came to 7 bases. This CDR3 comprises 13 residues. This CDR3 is CSVEARENTEAFF. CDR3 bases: TGCAGCGTTGAAGCCCGGGAGAACACTGAAGCTTTCTTT.

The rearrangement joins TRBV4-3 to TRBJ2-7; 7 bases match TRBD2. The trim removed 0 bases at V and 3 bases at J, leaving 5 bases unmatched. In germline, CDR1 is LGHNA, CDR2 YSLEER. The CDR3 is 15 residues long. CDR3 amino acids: CASSQELGGFYEQYF. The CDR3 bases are TGCGCCAGCAGCCAAGAACTCGGGGGGTTCTACGAGCAGTACTTC.

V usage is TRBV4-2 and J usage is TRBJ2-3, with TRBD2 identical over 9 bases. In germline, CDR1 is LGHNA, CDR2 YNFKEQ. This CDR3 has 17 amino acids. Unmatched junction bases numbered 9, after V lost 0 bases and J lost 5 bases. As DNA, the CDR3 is TGTGCCAGCAGCCAAGATGGTAGCGGGGGTCCCGTAGATACGCAGTATTTT. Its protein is CASSQDGSGGPVDTQYF.

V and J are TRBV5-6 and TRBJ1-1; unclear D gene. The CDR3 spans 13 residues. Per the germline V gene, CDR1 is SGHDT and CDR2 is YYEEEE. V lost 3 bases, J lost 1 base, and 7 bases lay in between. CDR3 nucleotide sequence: TGTGCCAGCAGCTCCGTCTGGAACACTGAAGCTTTCTTT. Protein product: CASSSVWNTEAFF.

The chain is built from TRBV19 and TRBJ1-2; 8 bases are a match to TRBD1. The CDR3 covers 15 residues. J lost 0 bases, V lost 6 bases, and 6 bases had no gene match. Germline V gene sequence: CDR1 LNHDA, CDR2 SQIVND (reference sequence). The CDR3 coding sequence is TGTGCCAGTAGCTTAGGGACAGGAGCTAACTATGGCTACACCTTC. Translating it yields CASSLGTGANYGYTF.

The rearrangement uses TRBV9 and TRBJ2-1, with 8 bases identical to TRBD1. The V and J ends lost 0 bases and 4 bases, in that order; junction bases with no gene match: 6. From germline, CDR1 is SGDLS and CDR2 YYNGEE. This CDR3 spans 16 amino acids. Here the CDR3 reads CASSVVGTGIYNEQFF. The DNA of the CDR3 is TGTGCCAGCAGCGTAGTAGGGACAGGTATTTACAATGAGCAGTTCTTC.

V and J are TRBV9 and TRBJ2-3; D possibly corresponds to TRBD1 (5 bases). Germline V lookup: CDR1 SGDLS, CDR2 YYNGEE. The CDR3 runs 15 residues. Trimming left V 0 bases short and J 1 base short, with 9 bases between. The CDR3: CASSVDQGGTDTQYF. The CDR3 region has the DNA TGTGCCAGCAGCGTAGATCAGGGTGGCACAGATACGCAGTATTTT.

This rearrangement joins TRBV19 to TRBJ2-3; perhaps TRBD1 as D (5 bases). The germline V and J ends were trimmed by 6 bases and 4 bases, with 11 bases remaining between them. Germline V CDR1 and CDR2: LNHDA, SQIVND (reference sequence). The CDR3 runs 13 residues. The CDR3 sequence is CASSSRGADTQYF. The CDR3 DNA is TGTGCCAGTAGCTCAAGGGGCGCAGATACGCAGTATTTT.

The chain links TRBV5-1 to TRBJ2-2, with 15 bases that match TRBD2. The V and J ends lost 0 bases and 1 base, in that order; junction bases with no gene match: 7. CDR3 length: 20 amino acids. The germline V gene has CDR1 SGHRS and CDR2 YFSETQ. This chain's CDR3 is CASSLVPGLAGGLNTGELFF. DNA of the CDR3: TGCGCCAGCAGCTTGGTCCCGGGACTAGCGGGAGGATTGAACACCGGGGAGCTGTTTTTT.

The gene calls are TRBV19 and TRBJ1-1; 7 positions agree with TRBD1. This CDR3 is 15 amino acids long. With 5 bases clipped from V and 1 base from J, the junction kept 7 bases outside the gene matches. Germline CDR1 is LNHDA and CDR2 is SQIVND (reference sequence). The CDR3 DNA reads TGTGCCAGTAGTGGCCGGACAGGATGGAACACTGAAGCTTTCTTT. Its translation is CASSGRTGWNTEAFF.

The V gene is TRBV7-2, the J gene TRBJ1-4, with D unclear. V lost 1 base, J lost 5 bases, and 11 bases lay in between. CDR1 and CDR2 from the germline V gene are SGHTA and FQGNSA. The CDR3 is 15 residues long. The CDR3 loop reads CASSLGRGLNEKLFF. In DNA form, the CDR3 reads TGTGCCAGCAGCTTAGGACGAGGGCTAAATGAAAAACTGTTTTTT. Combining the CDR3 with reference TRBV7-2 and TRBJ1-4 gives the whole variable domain GAGVSQSPSNKVTEKGKDVELRCDPISGHTALYWYRQSLGQGLEFLIYFQGNSAPDKSGLPSDRFSAERTGGSVSTLTIQRTQQEDSAVYLCASSLGRGLNEKLFFGSGTQLSVL.

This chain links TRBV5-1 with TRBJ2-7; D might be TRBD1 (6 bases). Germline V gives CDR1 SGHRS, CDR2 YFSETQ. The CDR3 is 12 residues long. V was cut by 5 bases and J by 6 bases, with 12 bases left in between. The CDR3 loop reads CASSLQGSEQYF. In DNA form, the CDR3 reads TGCGCCAGCAGTTTACAGGGAAGCGAGCAGTACTTC.

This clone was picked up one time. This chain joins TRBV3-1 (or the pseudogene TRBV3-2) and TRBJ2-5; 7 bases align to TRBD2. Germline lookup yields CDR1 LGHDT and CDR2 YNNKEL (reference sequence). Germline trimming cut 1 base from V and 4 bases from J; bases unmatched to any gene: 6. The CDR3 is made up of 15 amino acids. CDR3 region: CASSQARGVGETQYF. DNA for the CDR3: TGTGCCAGCAGCCAAGCACGGGGGGTGGGAGAGACCCAGTACTTC.

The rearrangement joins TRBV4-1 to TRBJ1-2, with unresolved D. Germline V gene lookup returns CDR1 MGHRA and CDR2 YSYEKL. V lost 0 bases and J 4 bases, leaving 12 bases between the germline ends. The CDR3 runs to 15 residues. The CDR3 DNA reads TGCGCCAGCAGCCAAGAGCTCCCTGGGAGCTATGGCTACACCTTC. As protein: CASSQELPGSYGYTF.

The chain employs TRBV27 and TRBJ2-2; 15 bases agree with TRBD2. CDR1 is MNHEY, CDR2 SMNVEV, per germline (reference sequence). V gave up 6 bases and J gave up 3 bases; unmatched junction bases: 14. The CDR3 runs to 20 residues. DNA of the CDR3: TGTGCCAGCAGACTGCGACCGGGACTAGCGGGAGGACATGACACCGGGGAGCTGTTTTTT. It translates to CASRLRPGLAGGHDTGELFF.